What follows are 21 T cell receptor beta chains derived from one specimen sequenced in a study of T-cell reconstitution after alpha-beta-depleted transplantation in children. The library targeted TCRbeta and was prepared with unique molecular identifiers. From the PCR reads, TCRdb called clonotypes with MiXCR, one entry per CDR3 protein. This table has about 260,000 distinct CDR3 sequences, less than 9% appearing once. The specimen was PBMCs, mostly from graft donor cells, collected 180 days after TCRalphabeta/CD19-depleted stem cell transplant. These TCRs come from a male patient younger than 18 who had a stem cell transplant for acute lymphoblastic leukemia, so the T cells may come from the graft donor.

This clonotype has more than one count but fewer than ten. The chain carries TRBV7-7 and TRBJ2-2, with 8 nucleotides matching TRBD2. Germline CDR1 SSHAT, CDR2 FNYEAQ (reference sequence). With V trimmed by 1 base and J by 4 bases, 8 bases remained unmatched. This CDR3 has 17 residues. CDR3 amino acids: CASSLGPGGLSTGELFF. DNA of the CDR3: TGTGCCAGCAGCTTAGGTCCGGGGGGGCTCAGCACCGGGGAGCTGTTTTTT.

The V gene is TRBV10-3, the J gene TRBJ2-7; 11 bases agree with TRBD2. The CDR3 covers 12 residues. Germline CDR1 is ENHRY and CDR2 is SYGVKD. Trimming at V came to 11 bases and at J to 5 bases, leaving 5 bases not matched to a gene. The CDR3 loop reads CAVSGRADEQYF. DNA of the CDR3: TGTGCCGTTAGCGGGAGGGCCGACGAGCAGTACTTC.

This clonotype was detected many times. The chain carries TRBV10-3 and TRBJ2-3; 11 bases are shared with TRBD2. This CDR3 region has 14 residues. In germline, CDR1 is ENHRY, CDR2 SYGVKD. V shed 3 bases and J 6 bases; nucleotides not matched to a gene: 2. The CDR3 coding sequence is TGTGCCATCAGTGATGTAGCGGGAGGGGATACGCAGTATTTT. Translating gives CAISDVAGGDTQYF.

This clonotype occurred many times. The J gene is TRBJ2-3, the V gene TRBV10-3; 7 bases are a match to TRBD2. The junction had 14 bases not matched to a gene; V was cut back by 10 bases and J by 4 bases. Germline-derived CDR1 and CDR2 are ENHRY and SYGVKD. The CDR3 loop spans 15 amino acids. CDR3 sequence reads: CATSFGSGGPDTQYF. The DNA for the CDR3 is TGTGCCACCTCATTTGGTTCGGGGGGACCAGATACGCAGTATTTT.

This clonotype was observed at least ten times. DNA of the CDR3: TGTGCCAGCAGTTCCGGCACATACCATCAGCCCCAGCATTTT. Translating gives CASSSGTYHQPQHF. The genes are TRBV6-5 and TRBJ1-5; unclear D gene. Germline V lookup: CDR1 MNHEY, CDR2 SVGAGI. The CDR3 runs 14 residues. Between the trimmed V and J ends, which lost 4 bases and 5 bases, there was a span of 12 bases.

The table lists this clonotype with many counts. The chain carries TRBV3-1 and TRBJ1-1; TRBD1 agrees at 9 bases. The V gene end was trimmed by 0 bases and the J gene end by 0 bases; junction bases not matched to a gene: 5. In germline, CDR1 is LGHDT, CDR2 YNNKEL (reference sequence). The CDR3 contains 17 residues. This CDR3 is CASSQDWTGALNTEAFF. Written as DNA, the CDR3 is TGTGCCAGCAGCCAAGATTGGACAGGGGCCTTGAACACTGAAGCTTTCTTT.

This clonotype was picked up many times. The chain links TRBV5-1 to TRBJ2-7, with D possibly called TRBD1 or TRBD2 (5 bases each). Germline CDR1 is SGHRS and CDR2 is YFSETQ. V gave up 0 bases and J gave up 2 bases, with 9 bases separating them. This CDR3 has 14 amino acids. CDR3: CASSLVVGAYEQYF. The CDR3 DNA sequence: TGCGCCAGCAGCTTGGTGGTGGGGGCCTACGAGCAGTACTTC.

This clonotype was recorded many times. V and J are TRBV7-9 and TRBJ2-7, with 7 bases identical to TRBD2. The trim removed 5 bases at V and 2 bases at J, leaving 9 bases unmatched. Germline lookup yields CDR1 SEHNR and CDR2 FQNEAQ (reference sequence). The CDR3 is made up of 15 amino acids. CDR3 sequence reads: CASSPSSGKTYEQYF. The CDR3 nucleotides are TGTGCCAGCAGCCCCTCCAGCGGGAAAACCTACGAGCAGTACTTC.

This clonotype was seen repeatedly, ten times or more. The germline gene is not matched at one end of the junction; a read error may be the cause. The chain has TRBV6-1 and TRBJ2-6; tentative D call: TRBD1 (5 bases). The CDR3 covers 15 residues. CDR1 and CDR2 from the germline V gene are MNHNS and SASEGT. CDR3: CASSEGYSGAYVLTF. Here the CDR3 DNA reads TGTGCCAGCAGTGAGGGTTACTCTGGGGCCTACGTCCTGACTTTC.

This clonotype was detected ten times or more. This chain uses TRBV20-1 with TRBJ2-1; unclear D gene. Germline V gene data show CDR1 as DFQATT and CDR2 as SNEGSKA (reference sequence). This CDR3 is built from 11 residues. The ends were cut back, 3 bases at V and 8 bases at J, with 8 bases in the middle. CDR3 protein: CSASWRDEQFF. The DNA for the CDR3 is TGCAGTGCTAGTTGGAGAGATGAGCAGTTCTTC.

The table lists this clonotype with many counts. J is TRBJ2-7 and V is TRBV10-3; TRBD1 might be the D (6 bases). The CDR3 is 15 residues long. Looked up from germline, CDR1 is ENHRY and CDR2 is SYGVKD. The ends were cut back, 4 bases at V and 0 bases at J, with 13 bases in the middle. The CDR3 spells CAISARQADSYEQYF. CDR3 DNA: TGTGCCATCAGTGCGCGACAGGCCGACTCCTACGAGCAGTACTTC.

This clonotype was counted many times. CDR3 protein: CASSPEGTNPYNEQFF. The DNA of the CDR3 is TGCGCCAGCAGCCCTGAGGGGACTAACCCTTACAATGAGCAGTTCTTC. The chain links TRBV4-3 to TRBJ2-1, with 7 bases matching TRBD2. The CDR3 runs to 16 residues. The trim removed 4 bases at V and 4 bases at J, leaving 10 bases unmatched. Germline assignment: CDR1 LGHNA and CDR2 YSLEER.

As for this clonotype: This may be a read error: a much more frequent sequence differs by one nucleotide. The chain links TRBV5-1 to TRBJ1-5; D is perhaps TRBD1 (6 bases). Per the germline V gene, CDR1 is SGHRS and CDR2 is YFSETQ. This CDR3 contains 15 residues. CDR3 amino acids: CASSLVGGANRPQHF. The CDR3 DNA is TGCGCCAGCAGCTTGGTCGGGGGCGCCAATCGGCCCCAGCATTTT.

At least ten counts were recorded for this clonotype. This chain links TRBV28 with TRBJ2-7; 9 bases line up with TRBD2. The germline CDR1 and CDR2 sequences are MDHEN and SYDVKM. With 3 bases clipped from V and 6 bases from J, the junction kept 6 bases outside the gene matches. CDR3 length: 14 amino acids. CDR3 bases: TGTGCCAGCAGTTTTAGGGTAGCGGGAGTCGAGCAGTACTTC. Amino acids: CASSFRVAGVEQYF.

Remarks on this clonotype: A much larger clonotype is one base distant, so this may be a read error. This chain uses TRBV4-2 with TRBJ2-5, with TRBD2 matching 11 bases. The trim removed 1 base at V and 2 bases at J, leaving 9 bases unmatched. This CDR3 is 18 amino acids long. The germline CDR1 and CDR2 sequences are LGHNA and YNFKEQ. The CDR3 loop reads CASSQVGLAGGSQETQYF. For the CDR3, the DNA is TGTGCCAGCAGCCAAGTGGGCCTAGCGGGGGGTTCACAAGAGACCCAGTACTTC.

This clonotype was counted at least ten times. V and J are TRBV10-3 and TRBJ2-2; TRBD2 matches 8 bases. CDR3 length: 15 residues. Germline-derived CDR1 and CDR2 are ENHRY and SYGVKD. Unmatched junction bases numbered 11, after V lost 9 bases and J lost 5 bases. CDR3 bases: TGTGCCATGGGCCAAAGCGGGAGAGGTACCGGGGAGCTGTTTTTT. This encodes CAMGQSGRGTGELFF.

This clonotype was detected ten times or more. The genes are TRBV7-4 and TRBJ2-1; 11 nucleotides match TRBD1. Germline-derived CDR1 and CDR2 are SGHVT and SQSDAQ. V was clipped by 2 bases and J by 4 bases; unmatched bases: 22. The CDR3 sequence is 22 residues long. CDR3: CASSLHRTGGISGGASYNEQFF. DNA for the CDR3: TGTGCCAGCAGCTTACACCGGACAGGGGGCATTAGCGGGGGCGCTTCATACAATGAGCAGTTCTTC.

This clonotype was seen only a few times. V and J are TRBV20-1 and TRBJ2-4; D gene unclear. This CDR3 is 13 amino acids long. CDR1 is DFQATT and CDR2 is SNEGSKA in the germline V gene (reference sequence). Trimming removed 5 bases from V and 0 bases from J, with 8 bases in between. CDR3 protein: CSARWLAKNIQYF. CDR3 coding DNA: TGCAGTGCTCGCTGGTTAGCCAAAAACATTCAGTACTTC.

In its sample, this clonotype was seen a few times. The chain combines TRBV7-3 with TRBJ2-3, with 9 bases aligning to TRBD1. CDR3 size: 15 residues. The V and J ends lost 5 bases and 4 bases, in that order; junction bases with no gene match: 7. Germline values: CDR1 SGHTA, CDR2 FQGTGA. The CDR3 sequence: CASSPHRGRPDTQYF. The CDR3 nucleotides read TGTGCCAGCAGCCCTCACAGGGGGCGCCCAGATACGCAGTATTTT.

The table lists this clonotype with many counts. The rearrangement links TRBV5-1 to TRBJ1-6; 7 bases map to TRBD1. V shed 7 bases, J shed 7 bases, and the junction held 5 bases outside the gene matches. The CDR3 loop spans 13 amino acids. The germline V gene has CDR1 SGHRS and CDR2 YFSETQ. In nucleotides, the CDR3 is TGCGCCAGCCGGGACAGCTTCAATTCACCCCTCCACTTT. It codes for CASRDSFNSPLHF.

This clonotype was recorded at least ten times. This chain joins TRBV27 and TRBJ1-1; TRBD1 matches 7 bases. J gave up 1 base and V 3 bases, and 11 bases lay outside the gene matches. The CDR3 length is 17 residues. Germline V CDR1 and CDR2: MNHEY, SMNVEV (reference sequence). The chain's CDR3 is CASSLTGWGYANTEAFF. CDR3 coding DNA: TGTGCCAGCAGTTTGACAGGGTGGGGTTATGCGAACACTGAAGCTTTCTTT.